A single sample gave rise to the 32 T cell receptor beta chains below, sequenced in a study of shared clonotypes between healthy human individuals. The assay was immunoSEQ multiplex PCR, and TCRdb's table has in-frame clones only and misses some. The repertoire holds millions of clones, with over 90% as singletons. The sequencing sample was made of naive CD4+ T cells from PBMCs. Noted subset: CD45RA+ positively selected. Receptors originate from a man between 18 and 29 years old in good health. Some clones in this sample may be carry-over from other donors' samples.

This rearrangement joins TRBV6-5 to TRBJ2-1; TRBD2 aligns across 8 bases. CDR1 and CDR2 (germline): MNHEY, SVGAGI. This CDR3 contains 15 residues. V shed 2 bases, J shed 3 bases, and the junction held 3 bases outside the gene matches. In DNA form, the CDR3 reads TGTGCCAGCAGTTACCCGGGACTAGACTACAATGAGCAGTTCTTC. Amino acids: CASSYPGLDYNEQFF.

The chain combines TRBV5-6 with TRBJ2-7; TRBD1 agrees at 7 bases. The CDR3 runs to 16 residues. Germline values: CDR1 SGHDT, CDR2 YYEEEE. V gave up 2 bases and J gave up 3 bases; unmatched junction bases: 11. Written as DNA, the CDR3 is TGTGCCAGCAGCTTCCGCCCGCGACAGGGATACTACGAGCAGTACTTC. It yields the protein CASSFRPRQGYYEQYF. Full variable domain (remainder filled in from reference TRBV5-6 and TRBJ2-7): DAGVTQSPTHLIKTRGQQVTLRCSPKSGHDTVSWYQQALGQGPQFIFQYYEEEERQRGNFPDRFSGHQFPNYSSELNVNALLLGDSALYLCASSFRPRQGYYEQYFGPGTRLTVT.

The J gene is TRBJ2-1, the V gene TRBV7-2; possibly TRBD2 for D (6 bases). Germline values: CDR1 SGHTA, CDR2 FQGNSA. CDR3 size: 16 residues. V lost 4 bases and J 5 bases, leaving 18 bases between the germline ends. The CDR3, as DNA: TGTGCCAGCAGCTCGCCGGGGACTGGACTTAACAATGAGCAGTTCTTC. Amino acid sequence: CASSSPGTGLNNEQFF.

This clone was observed once. V is TRBV5-1 and J is TRBJ1-4; 7 positions match TRBD1. Germline V gene lookup returns CDR1 SGHRS and CDR2 YFSETQ. The CDR3 sequence is 14 residues long. The V gene end was trimmed by 5 bases and the J gene end by 3 bases; junction bases not matched to a gene: 4. CDR3 amino acids: CASRPGQSNEKLFF. In nucleotides, the CDR3 is TGCGCCAGCAGACCGGGACAGTCTAATGAAAAACTGTTTTTT.

Concerning this clone: Other DNA sequences in this specimen translate into the identical CDR3. The chain couples TRBV9 to TRBJ1-5, with 7 bases that match TRBD1. Trimming took 0 bases from V and 7 from J; bases not matched to a gene: 4. CDR1 and CDR2 from the germline V gene are SGDLS and YYNGEE. The CDR3 extends over 14 amino acids. The CDR3 coding sequence is TGTGCCAGCAGCGTAGGACAGGGAGGCCAGCCCCAGCATTTT. The encoded protein is CASSVGQGGQPQHF.

The gene calls are TRBV4-1 and TRBJ2-1; D gene unclear. The V end lost 4 bases, the J end lost 0 bases, and 19 bases lay between the germline ends. CDR1 is MGHRA, CDR2 YSYEKL, per germline. The CDR3 sequence is 18 residues long. CDR3 in amino acids: CASSLVYLGGASYNEQFF. DNA of the CDR3: TGCGCCAGCAGCCTAGTTTACTTGGGCGGCGCCTCCTACAATGAGCAGTTCTTC.

This chain uses TRBV29-1 with TRBJ1-6; TRBD1 is a possible D gene (5 bases). Trimming removed 4 bases at V and 0 bases at J, with 13 bases between. The V gene's germline CDR1 is SQVTM and CDR2 ANQGSEA. This CDR3 region has 16 residues. Here the CDR3 reads CSVGGDGSSYNSPLHF. Here the CDR3 DNA reads TGCAGCGTTGGGGGGGACGGAAGCTCCTATAATTCACCCCTCCACTTT.

This rearrangement joins TRBV14 to TRBJ2-7; D possibly corresponds to TRBD1 (5 bases). This CDR3 spans 13 amino acids. Looked up from germline, CDR1 is SGHDN and CDR2 is FVKESK. Trimming took off 4 bases at V and 1 base at J, with 8 bases between the two ends. The CDR3 reads CASSRGPSYEQYF. The CDR3 DNA follows: TGTGCCAGCAGCCGGGGCCCTTCCTACGAGCAGTACTTC.

To note about this clone: Other nucleotide sequences in the sample specify the same CDR3. The V gene is TRBV30, the J gene TRBJ2-7; no reliable D call. Trimming stripped 0 bases from V and 5 bases from J, with 2 bases between. The CDR3 has 10 amino acids. Germline lookup yields CDR1 GTSNPN and CDR2 SVGIG (reference sequence). CDR3 loop: CAWSVNEQYF. The CDR3 nucleotides read TGTGCCTGGAGTGTTAACGAGCAGTACTTC.

With respect to this clone: Other nucleotide sequences from this sample produce the same CDR3. The chain recombines TRBV9 with TRBJ2-7; 9 nucleotides align to TRBD2. Germline V gives CDR1 SGDLS, CDR2 YYNGEE. The CDR3 extends over 14 amino acids. V was clipped by 0 bases and J by 6 bases; unmatched bases: 4. This CDR3 reads CASSVVGSGSEQYF. CDR3 nucleotides: TGTGCCAGCAGCGTAGTCGGTAGCGGGAGCGAGCAGTACTTC. The full variable domain, its missing parts supplied by reference TRBV9 and TRBJ2-7, is DSGVTQTPKHLITATGQRVTLRCSPRSGDLSVYWYQQSLDQGLQFLIQYYNGEERAKGNILERFSAQQFPDLHSELNLSSLELGDSALYFCASSVVGSGSEQYFGPGTRLTVT.

This clone was counted a single time. The chain combines TRBV28 with TRBJ1-5; 9 positions match TRBD1. The germline CDR1 and CDR2 sequences are MDHEN and SYDVKM. The CDR3 is 15 residues long. Unmatched junction bases numbered 8, after V lost 4 bases and J lost 7 bases. The CDR3 DNA reads TGTGCCAGCAGTTCCCGGGACAGGGAAGGGCAGCCCCAGCATTTT. It is translated as CASSSRDREGQPQHF.

The chain uses TRBV19 and TRBJ1-3; D is possibly TRBD1 (5 bases). Germline CDR1 and CDR2: LNHDA and SQIVND (reference sequence). This CDR3 contains 14 residues. Trimming shortened V by 5 bases and J by 5 bases, and 13 bases separated the two germline ends. The CDR3 DNA is TGTGCCAGTAGTTCCCCGGGGCTTCGAAACACCATATATTTT. Residues: CASSSPGLRNTIYF.

This rearrangement joins TRBV5-1 to TRBJ2-1, with 7 bases aligning to TRBD2. CDR1 is SGHRS and CDR2 is YFSETQ in the germline V gene. CDR3 length: 15 amino acids. Trimming took 4 bases from V and 4 from J; bases not matched to a gene: 8. The CDR3 here is CASSGASGGYNEQFF. The CDR3, as DNA: TGCGCCAGCAGCGGGGCTAGCGGAGGTTACAATGAGCAGTTCTTC.

The chain employs TRBV10-3 and TRBJ1-1; 9 bases are a match to TRBD1. The CDR3 loop spans 15 amino acids. Trimming cost V 0 bases and J 4 bases; bases outside gene matches: 3. The germline V gene encodes CDR1 ENHRY and CDR2 SYGVKD. DNA for the CDR3: TGTGCCATCAGTGAGTCGACAGGGGGAGGCACTGAAGCTTTCTTT. Its protein product is CAISESTGGGTEAFF.

The chain couples TRBV28 to TRBJ2-6; maybe TRBD1 (6 bases). The CDR3 sequence is 18 residues long. V was cut by 4 bases and J by 4 bases, with 20 bases left in between. Germline assignment: CDR1 MDHEN and CDR2 SYDVKM. The CDR3 is CASSSGLVQGSGANVLTF. The CDR3 nucleotides are TGTGCCAGCAGTTCCGGTTTGGTTCAGGGGTCCGGGGCCAACGTCCTGACTTTC.

A note on this clone: The sample has other DNA sequences that encode this CDR3 too. This sequence joins TRBV6-1 and TRBJ1-5; tentatively, D is TRBD1 (5 bases). The CDR3 sequence is 14 residues long. In germline, CDR1 is MNHNS, CDR2 SASEGT. Trimming took 4 bases from V and 2 from J, leaving 9 bases between them. This CDR3 is CASSAQGGNQPQHF. DNA of the CDR3: TGTGCCAGCAGTGCTCAGGGTGGCAATCAGCCCCAGCATTTT.

This chain joins TRBV5-1 and TRBJ2-3; 12 nucleotides agree with TRBD2. This CDR3 comprises 15 residues. V shed 4 bases and J 6 bases; nucleotides not matched to a gene: 6. Germline CDR1 and CDR2: SGHRS and YFSETQ. The CDR3 reads CASSRTSGTADTQYF. The CDR3 DNA reads TGCGCCAGCAGCAGGACTAGCGGGACCGCCGATACGCAGTATTTT.

In regard to this clone: Other DNA sequences in this specimen translate into the identical CDR3. The J gene is TRBJ2-3, the V gene TRBV27; no clear D gene. V lost 3 bases to trimming and J lost 1 base, with 5 bases between them. Germline V gives CDR1 MNHEY, CDR2 SMNVEV (reference sequence). The CDR3 has 13 residues. The CDR3, as DNA: TGTGCCAGCAGTTTGCTAGGCACAGATACGCAGTATTTT. Its protein is CASSLLGTDTQYF.

This clone was detected only once. The chain couples TRBV28 to TRBJ2-7; weak D call: TRBD2 (6 bases). Germline CDR1 is MDHEN and CDR2 is SYDVKM. This CDR3 region has 15 residues. The V end lost 6 bases, the J end lost 1 base, and 16 bases lay between the germline ends. Written as DNA, the CDR3 is TGTGCCAGCAGCCCACGGGGGTCCCTTTCCTACGAGCAGTACTTC. Protein: CASSPRGSLSYEQYF.

The rearrangement joins TRBV5-1 to TRBJ1-1; D gene uncertain. The germline V and J ends were trimmed by 0 bases and 1 base, with 13 bases remaining between them. The CDR3 is 16 residues long. The germline gives CDR1 SGHRS, CDR2 YFSETQ. The CDR3 bases are TGCGCCAGCAGCTTGGGAGATTCTTTGGGGAACACTGAAGCTTTCTTT. Protein sequence: CASSLGDSLGNTEAFF. Looking up the rest from reference TRBV5-1 and TRBJ1-1 gives the full variable domain: KAGVTQTPRYLIKTRGQQVTLSCSPISGHRSVSWYQQTPGQGLQFLFEYFSETQRNKGNFPGRFSGRQFSNSRSEMNVSTLELGDSALYLCASSLGDSLGNTEAFFGQGTRLTVV.

Notes on this clone: Additional DNA sequences in this sample encode the identical CDR3. The chain couples TRBV28 to TRBJ2-7; 9 bases are a match to TRBD1. This CDR3 has 15 amino acids. In germline, CDR1 is MDHEN, CDR2 SYDVKM. V shed 5 bases, J shed 3 bases, and the junction held 8 bases outside the gene matches. CDR3 coding DNA: TGTGCCAGCAGTACCCCGGGACAGGGTCGCTACGAGCAGTACTTC. It translates to CASSTPGQGRYEQYF.

The chain has TRBV5-4 and TRBJ2-2, with D hard to call. V lost 2 bases, J lost 1 base, and 9 bases lay in between. CDR3 size: 15 residues. Germline V gene data show CDR1 as SGHNT and CDR2 as YYREEE (reference sequence). The CDR3 is CASSFRNQNTGELFF. Written as DNA, the CDR3 is TGTGCCAGCAGCTTCCGGAACCAGAACACCGGGGAGCTGTTTTTT.

The V and J genes are TRBV6-5 and TRBJ2-7, with 8 nucleotides matching TRBD2. Trimming cost V 6 bases and J 0 bases; bases outside gene matches: 7. Germline loops: CDR1 MNHEY, CDR2 SVGAGI. The CDR3 loop spans 15 amino acids. The CDR3 DNA sequence: TGTGCCAGCAGCCCGACCGGGACTAGCTCCTACGAGCAGTACTTC. Amino acid sequence: CASSPTGTSSYEQYF.

V is TRBV28 and J is TRBJ2-3, with D possibly TRBD2 on 5 matching bases. Germline V gene sequence: CDR1 MDHEN, CDR2 SYDVKM. The CDR3 sequence is 16 residues long. Trimming pared 2 bases from V and 4 bases from J, leaving 16 bases between. In DNA form, the CDR3 reads TGTGCCAGCAGTTTACTCTGGGAGAGAGGTCCAGATACGCAGTATTTT. Its protein product is CASSLLWERGPDTQYF.

A remark on this clone: Other DNA variants within this sample encode the same CDR3. V and J are TRBV28 and TRBJ2-3, with 7 bases that match TRBD2. Trimming at V came to 6 bases and at J to 4 bases, leaving 4 bases not matched to a gene. The CDR3 has 13 amino acids. Germline V gene lookup returns CDR1 MDHEN and CDR2 SYDVKM. CDR3 nucleotides: TGTGCCAGCAGCCCGGGAGGCTCAGATACGCAGTATTTT. It specifies CASSPGGSDTQYF.

This chain joins TRBV28 and TRBJ1-2, with D tentatively TRBD1 (5 bases). V was pared by 5 bases and J by 4 bases, with 23 bases between. In germline, CDR1 is MDHEN, CDR2 SYDVKM. This CDR3 is 17 amino acids long. In DNA, the CDR3 is TGTGCCAGCAGTCCCCAACGGGGGGGATCTTTCGTCTATGGCTACACCTTC. This codes for CASSPQRGGSFVYGYTF.

The V gene is TRBV28, the J gene TRBJ1-5, with TRBD1 identical over 7 bases. The CDR3 is 17 amino acids. J was trimmed by 0 bases and V by 6 bases; bases with no gene match: 11. Germline values: CDR1 MDHEN, CDR2 SYDVKM. In nucleotides, the CDR3 is TGTGCCAGCAGAACCTTCAGACAGGGCTATAGCAATCAGCCCCAGCATTTT. Protein sequence: CASRTFRQGYSNQPQHF.

The chain recombines TRBV5-1 with TRBJ2-2; 10 nucleotides line up with TRBD1. V trimming: 7 bases; J trimming: 6 bases; junction bases outside the gene matches: 9. There are 15 residues in the CDR3. The germline gives CDR1 SGHRS, CDR2 YFSETQ. The CDR3 is CASGLTGGMAGELFF. CDR3 DNA sequence: TGCGCCAGCGGACTGACAGGGGGCATGGCCGGGGAGCTGTTTTTT.

J is TRBJ2-7 and V is TRBV5-1; D remains unclear. Germline V CDR1 and CDR2: SGHRS, YFSETQ. V was pared by 7 bases and J by 6 bases, with 20 bases between. The CDR3 has 14 residues. CDR3 in DNA: TGCGCCAGCTCGAAAACTAACAGCTTCGGCGAGCAGTACTTC. Its protein product is CASSKTNSFGEQYF.

V gene TRBV28 combines with J gene TRBJ1-3, with TRBD1 matching over 7 bases. J was trimmed by 3 bases and V by 4 bases; bases with no gene match: 6. Germline V gene sequence: CDR1 MDHEN, CDR2 SYDVKM. The CDR3 contains 15 residues. The CDR3 sequence is CASSSVTGLGNTIYF. As DNA, the CDR3 is TGTGCCAGCAGTTCGGTGACAGGGCTTGGAAACACCATATATTTT.

About this clone: Other DNA variants within this sample encode the same CDR3. This rearrangement joins TRBV5-1 to TRBJ2-5; 12 bases fit TRBD2. The CDR3 loop spans 18 amino acids. Germline V CDR1 and CDR2: SGHRS, YFSETQ. V dropped 0 bases and J dropped 2; count of bases not matched to a gene: 8. The CDR3 here is CASSLGRTSGELQETQYF. The CDR3 nucleotides read TGCGCCAGCAGCTTGGGGCGGACTAGCGGGGAACTACAAGAGACCCAGTACTTC.

The rearrangement joins TRBV30 to TRBJ2-7, with a tentative D call TRBD2 (6 bases). V lost 3 bases and J 5 bases, leaving 14 bases between the germline ends. The germline gives CDR1 GTSNPN, CDR2 SVGIG (reference sequence). The CDR3 is 13 amino acids. The CDR3, as DNA: TGTGCCTGGAGCGGGAGTTCAGCCCACGAGCAGTACTTC. Protein product: CAWSGSSAHEQYF. The variable domain in full, completed from reference TRBV30 and TRBJ2-7, reads SQTIHQWPATLVQPVGSPLSLECTVEGTSNPNLYWYRQAAGRGLQLLFYSVGIGQISSEVPQNLSASRPQDRQFILSSKKLLLSDSGFYLCAWSGSSAHEQYFGPGTRLTVT.